The next 21 T cell receptor beta chains were all read from a single sample in a study of blood T cell repertoires in COVID-19. The data were produced by immunoSEQ multiplex PCR, yet TCRdb's version contains in-frame clones alone and is incomplete. The sample contains 50,000 to 75,000 clones, 70% to 75% of which appear only once. What was sequenced was peripheral blood. The receptors come from a woman in her 50s with active or convalescent COVID-19.

The chain is built from TRBV2 and TRBJ2-2; maybe TRBD1 (5 bases). With 6 bases removed from V and 0 bases from J, the gap between germline ends came to 11 bases. CDR3 length equals 15 residues. Germline assignment: CDR1 SNHLY and CDR2 FYNNEI. The CDR3 bases are TGTGCCAGCAGGGTTACAGGCGCGAACACCGGGGAGCTGTTTTTT. Protein sequence: CASRVTGANTGELFF.

The rearrangement joins TRBV2 to TRBJ1-1; 10 bases line up with TRBD1. Trimming took 5 bases from V and 5 from J; bases not matched to a gene: 8. CDR3 length equals 15 residues. In germline, CDR1 is SNHLY, CDR2 FYNNEI. Here the CDR3 DNA reads TGTGCCAGCAGTCAAAGGACAGGGGGATGGACTGAAGCTTTCTTT. Its translation: CASSQRTGGWTEAFF.

The J gene is TRBJ2-3, the V gene TRBV6-1, with TRBD2 identical over 9 bases. V dropped 1 base and J dropped 3; count of bases not matched to a gene: 11. Germline V gene sequence: CDR1 MNHNS, CDR2 SASEGT. CDR3 length: 18 amino acids. The CDR3 DNA is TGTGCCAGCAGTGAAGGTCCGATAGCGGGAGTGGGAACAGATACGCAGTATTTT. Translated, it gives CASSEGPIAGVGTDTQYF.

V usage is TRBV4-1 and J usage is TRBJ2-7; perhaps TRBD2 as D (6 bases). Between the trimmed V and J ends, which lost 0 bases and 0 bases, there was a span of 9 bases. The CDR3 sequence is 15 residues long. CDR1 is MGHRA and CDR2 is YSYEKL in the germline V gene. The CDR3 loop is CASSQDRGLSYEQYF. CDR3 DNA: TGCGCCAGCAGCCAAGATAGGGGACTCTCCTACGAGCAGTACTTC.

This chain joins TRBV7-9 and TRBJ2-6; 7 positions agree with TRBD1. The CDR3 extends over 15 amino acids. Germline trimming cut 5 bases from V and 4 bases from J; bases unmatched to any gene: 5. Germline lookup yields CDR1 SEHNR and CDR2 FQNEAQ (reference sequence). The CDR3 loop reads CASSARGHGANVLTF. DNA for the CDR3: TGTGCCAGCAGCGCTAGGGGGCACGGGGCCAACGTCCTGACTTTC. Combining the CDR3 with reference TRBV7-9 and TRBJ2-6 gives the whole variable domain DTGVSQNPRHKITKRGQNVTFRCDPISEHNRLYWYRQTLGQGPEFLTYFQNEAQLEKSRLLSDRFSAERPKGSFSTLEIQRTEQGDSAMYLCASSARGHGANVLTFGAGSRLTVL.

Notes on this clone: The limits of the CDR3 on the DNA are not certain, so only TCRdb's listed CDR3 is given. The genes are TRBV28 and TRBJ2-7; the table gives TRBD1 as D, unverified against the DNA. The CDR3 contains 12 residues when both ends are counted. The germline gives CDR1 MDHEN, CDR2 SYDVKM. The CDR3 spells CASSFAQGALYF.

This chain links TRBV5-4 with TRBJ2-3, with 8 bases that match TRBD1. Germline lookup yields CDR1 SGHNT and CDR2 YYREEE (reference sequence). The CDR3 is 16 residues long. J gave up 3 bases and V 5 bases, and 11 bases lay outside the gene matches. The chain's CDR3 is CASRPTDRVGTDTQYF. The CDR3 DNA reads TGTGCCAGCAGGCCGACGGACAGGGTGGGTACAGATACGCAGTATTTT.

This clone was seen only a few times. This chain uses TRBV30 with TRBJ1-6; 7 bases agree with TRBD1. Trimming removed 1 base from V and 8 bases from J; junction bases left unmatched: 8. The germline CDR1 and CDR2 sequences are GTSNPN and SVGIG (reference sequence). The CDR3 covers 15 residues. The CDR3 DNA sequence: TGTGCCTGGAGTGGTCAGGGGGATTTCGATTCACCCCTCCACTTT. This codes for CAWSGQGDFDSPLHF. The full variable domain, its missing parts supplied by reference TRBV30 and TRBJ1-6, is SQTIHQWPATLVQPVGSPLSLECTVEGTSNPNLYWYRQAAGRGLQLLFYSVGIGQISSEVPQNLSASRPQDRQFILSSKKLLLSDSGFYLCAWSGQGDFDSPLHFGNGTRLTVT.

The chain combines TRBV5-1 with TRBJ2-7, with TRBD2 identical over 8 bases. V dropped 1 base and J dropped 1; count of bases not matched to a gene: 4. The CDR3 runs to 15 residues. Germline CDR1 reads SGHRS; CDR2 reads YFSETQ. The CDR3 coding sequence is TGCGCCAGCAGCTTGACTAGCGGATCTTCCTACGAGCAGTACTTC. This sequence encodes CASSLTSGSSYEQYF.

Many counts were recorded for this clone. The chain recombines TRBV19 with TRBJ1-2; TRBD1 might be the D (5 bases). This CDR3 has 14 amino acids. Trimming pared 2 bases from V and 5 bases from J, leaving 12 bases between. CDR1 is LNHDA and CDR2 is SQIVND in the germline V gene (reference sequence). Written as DNA, the CDR3 is TGTGCCAGTAGTATAATTGGCAGGGAATATGGCTACACCTTC. Translating gives CASSIIGREYGYTF.

CDR3 nucleotides: TGTGCCAGCAGTTTTATGAGACAGGGGGCCGGGGAGCTGTTTTTT. Residues: CASSFMRQGAGELFF. The chain has TRBV28 and TRBJ2-2, with TRBD1 matching over 9 bases. Germline assignment: CDR1 MDHEN and CDR2 SYDVKM. CDR3 size: 15 residues. Trimming at V came to 3 bases and at J to 6 bases, leaving 5 bases not matched to a gene.

This clone was observed many times. Other DNA sequences from this sample encode an identical CDR3 as well. The chain couples TRBV9 to TRBJ1-6, with a weak D call TRBD1 (5 bases). CDR1 and CDR2 from the germline V gene are SGDLS and YYNGEE. V lost 1 base and J 8 bases, leaving 10 bases between the germline ends. The CDR3 totals 14 residues. The CDR3 sequence is CASSVRGADSPLHF. CDR3 DNA: TGTGCCAGCAGCGTAAGGGGCGCAGATTCACCCCTCCACTTT.

DNA of the CDR3: TGTGCCTGGAGTACGGGACGGGAGAATGAAAAACTGTTTTTT. Its protein product is CAWSTGRENEKLFF. This rearrangement joins TRBV30 to TRBJ1-4, with D perhaps matching TRBD1 (5 bases). V was shortened by 2 bases and J by 5 bases, with 12 bases between the two germline ends. The CDR3 loop spans 14 amino acids. Germline-derived CDR1 and CDR2 are GTSNPN and SVGIG (reference sequence).

This sequence joins TRBV5-1 and TRBJ2-3; 10 bases line up with TRBD2. In germline, CDR1 is SGHRS, CDR2 YFSETQ. V lost 5 bases and J lost 3; bases outside the gene matches: 6. The CDR3 extends over 15 amino acids. The CDR3 DNA is TGCGCCAGCAGGAAAAGCGGGAGGGAGACAGATACGCAGTATTTT. The encoded protein is CASRKSGRETDTQYF. Complete variable domain (other parts from reference TRBV5-1 and TRBJ2-3): KAGVTQTPRYLIKTRGQQVTLSCSPISGHRSVSWYQQTPGQGLQFLFEYFSETQRNKGNFPGRFSGRQFSNSRSEMNVSTLELGDSALYLCASRKSGRETDTQYFGPGTRLTVL.

This clone was counted a single time. Here the CDR3 DNA reads TGTGCCAGCAGTTTGTACAGAACAGGGAGTGGGAAAAGCAATCAGCCCCAGCATTTT. Protein sequence: CASSLYRTGSGKSNQPQHF. The chain couples TRBV28 to TRBJ1-5, with D tentatively TRBD1 (6 bases). Per germline, CDR1 MDHEN and CDR2 SYDVKM. V lost 3 bases, J lost 1 base, and 22 bases lay in between. CDR3 length equals 19 residues.

V gene TRBV7-2 combines with J gene TRBJ2-2, with 7 bases lining up with TRBD2. The germline gives CDR1 SGHTA, CDR2 FQGNSA. The V and J ends lost 3 bases and 0 bases, in that order; junction bases with no gene match: 4. CDR3 length: 16 amino acids. CDR3 protein: CASSFTSVANTGELFF. CDR3 sequence (DNA): TGTGCCAGCAGCTTTACTAGCGTTGCGAACACCGGGGAGCTGTTTTTT. The variable domain in full, with the rest retrieved from reference TRBV7-2 and TRBJ2-2, is GAGVSQSPSNKVTEKGKDVELRCDPISGHTALYWYRQSLGQGLEFLIYFQGNSAPDKSGLPSDRFSAERTGGSVSTLTIQRTQQEDSAVYLCASSFTSVANTGELFFGEGSRLTVL.

This sequence joins TRBV24-1 and TRBJ2-1; 7 bases align to TRBD1. Germline assignment: CDR1 KGHDR and CDR2 SFDVKD. The CDR3 is made up of 15 amino acids. The J segment lost 4 bases and the V segment lost 3 bases, leaving 5 bases of the junction unmatched. For the CDR3, the DNA is TGTGCCACCAGTGATGGGGACAGAATGTACAATGAGCAGTTCTTC. Protein sequence: CATSDGDRMYNEQFF.

V and J are TRBV29-1 and TRBJ2-2, with D possibly matching TRBD2 (6 bases). Germline CDR1 SQVTM, CDR2 ANQGSEA. The V end lost 3 bases, the J end lost 8 bases, and 10 bases lay between the germline ends. The CDR3 spans 12 residues. In DNA, the CDR3 is TGCAGCGTTGAGTTCGGGACTGGGGAGCTGTTTTTT. Protein sequence: CSVEFGTGELFF.

The rearrangement uses TRBV6-6 and TRBJ1-5; TRBD1 agrees at 10 bases. Trimming removed 5 bases from V and 6 bases from J; junction bases left unmatched: 7. This CDR3 has 15 amino acids. Germline V CDR1 and CDR2: MNHNY, SVGAGI (reference sequence). CDR3 sequence reads: CASSVRDRGFQPQHF. The CDR3 coding sequence is TGTGCCAGCAGTGTCCGGGACAGGGGCTTTCAGCCCCAGCATTTT.

This chain links TRBV30 with TRBJ2-5; 11 bases are shared with TRBD2. The V and J ends lost 1 base and 7 bases, in that order; junction bases with no gene match: 5. Germline lookup yields CDR1 GTSNPN and CDR2 SVGIG (reference sequence). The CDR3 sequence is 14 residues long. In nucleotides, the CDR3 is TGTGCCTGGAGTGGACTAGCGGGAATTGGGACCCAGTACTTC. This encodes CAWSGLAGIGTQYF.

This chain connects TRBV28 to TRBJ2-7; D is perhaps TRBD1 (5 bases). Germline V lookup: CDR1 MDHEN, CDR2 SYDVKM. The CDR3 is 15 amino acids. The V end was cut by 9 bases, the J end by 0 bases, with 18 bases between. The CDR3 is CASRVPQGFSYEQYF. The CDR3 DNA reads as TGTGCCAGTAGAGTACCTCAGGGATTCTCCTACGAGCAGTACTTC.